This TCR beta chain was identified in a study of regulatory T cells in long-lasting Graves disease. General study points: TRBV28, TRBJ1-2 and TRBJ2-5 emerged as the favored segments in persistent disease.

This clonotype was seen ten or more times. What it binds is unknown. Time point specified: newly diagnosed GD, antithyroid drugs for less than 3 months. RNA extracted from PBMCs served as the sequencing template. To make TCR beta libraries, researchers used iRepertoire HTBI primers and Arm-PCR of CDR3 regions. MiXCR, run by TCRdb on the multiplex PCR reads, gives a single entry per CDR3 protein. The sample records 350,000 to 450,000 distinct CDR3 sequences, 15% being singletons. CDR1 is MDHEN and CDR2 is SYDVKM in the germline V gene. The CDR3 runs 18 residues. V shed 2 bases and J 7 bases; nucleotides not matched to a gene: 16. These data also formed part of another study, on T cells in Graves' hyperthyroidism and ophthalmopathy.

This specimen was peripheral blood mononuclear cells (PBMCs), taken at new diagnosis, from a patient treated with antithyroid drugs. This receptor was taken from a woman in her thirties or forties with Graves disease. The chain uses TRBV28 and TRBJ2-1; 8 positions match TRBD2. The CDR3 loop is CASSLPRGPAGETNEQFF. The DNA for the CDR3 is TGTGCCAGCAGTTTACCCCGAGGTCCAGCGGGAGAAACGAATGAGCAGTTCTTC.